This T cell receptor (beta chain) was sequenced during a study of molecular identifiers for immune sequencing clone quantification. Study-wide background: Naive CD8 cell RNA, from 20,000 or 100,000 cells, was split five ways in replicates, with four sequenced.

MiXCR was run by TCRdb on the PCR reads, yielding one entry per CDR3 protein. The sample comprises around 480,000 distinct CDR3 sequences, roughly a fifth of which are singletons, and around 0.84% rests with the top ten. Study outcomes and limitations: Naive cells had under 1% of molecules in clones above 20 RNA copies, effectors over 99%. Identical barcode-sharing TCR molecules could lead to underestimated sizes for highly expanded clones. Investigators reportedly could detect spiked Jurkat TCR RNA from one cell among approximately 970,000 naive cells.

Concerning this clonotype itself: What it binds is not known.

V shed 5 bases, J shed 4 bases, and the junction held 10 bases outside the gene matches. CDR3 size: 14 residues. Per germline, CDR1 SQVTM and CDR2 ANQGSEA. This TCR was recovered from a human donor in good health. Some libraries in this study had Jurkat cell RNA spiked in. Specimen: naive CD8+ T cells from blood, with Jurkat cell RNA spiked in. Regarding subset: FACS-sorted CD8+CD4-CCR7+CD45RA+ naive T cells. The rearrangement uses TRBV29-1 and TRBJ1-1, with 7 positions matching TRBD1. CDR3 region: CSVNGTDGGTEAFF. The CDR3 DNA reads TGCAGCGTTAATGGGACAGACGGGGGCACTGAAGCTTTCTTT.